This T cell receptor beta chain was captured by sequencing in a study of CD8+ T cells in alopecia areata. Study-wide context: Once tofacitinib had been taken for 6 to 18 months, 6 months off drug followed. Scalp area affected, as a percentage, set the severity score of treated patients. Study-wide results and limits: Tofacitinib significantly reduced both scalp clonality and expanded CD8+ clones among the top 100. Tissue-resident alphabeta T cells belonging to normal skin likewise get sequenced within scalp specimens.

The germline V gene encodes CDR1 SGHDT and CDR2 YYEEEE. This CDR3 spans 13 amino acids. Trimming removed 4 bases at V and 8 bases at J, with 13 bases between. Reverse transcription of extracted RNA yielded cDNA, which provided the sequencing template. Assay used: immunoSEQ multiplex PCR; TCRdb lists only in-frame clones, some missing. This sample has roughly 190,000 clones, with about 60% found just once. Treatment in this sample: oral pan-JAK inhibitor, 5-10 mg twice daily. Comment on this clone: Its antigen is unknown.

Sequenced here: CD4+ T cells sorted from blood, sampled at week 4, from a patient treated with tofacitinib. V and J are TRBV5-6 and TRBJ2-4; tentatively, D is TRBD2 (5 bases). This sequence originates from a human donor with alopecia areata. CDR3 bases: TGTGCCAGCAGCCGGGGTAGTACGGACATTCAGTACTTC. Translating it yields CASSRGSTDIQYF.